The 5 T cell receptor beta chains presented below share a single source sample, sequenced in a study of post-analysis software for immune sequencing data. Study results and limitations: Patients used a few TRBV segments, including TRBV5-6, TRBV5-1 and TRBV20-1, more often than controls.

The authors incorporated unique molecular identifiers into the TCR beta cDNA libraries. TCRdb fed the PCR reads into MiXCR, producing one record per CDR3 protein. The table has 740,000 or so distinct CDR3 sequences, approximately 57% seen once. Their antigens remain unidentified. Material: blood. The source is a girl under 18 with multiple sclerosis.

The table lists this clonotype with a few counts. The chain joins TRBV18 to TRBJ1-5; TRBD1 might be the D (5 bases). V gave up 3 bases and J gave up 1 base, with 7 bases separating them. The CDR3 covers 14 residues. CDR1 is KGHSH and CDR2 is LQKENI in the germline V gene. In nucleotides, the CDR3 is TGTGCCAGCTCACCGGGGCGAAGCAATCAGCCCCAGCATTTT. It yields the protein CASSPGRSNQPQHF.

This chain uses TRBV7-3 with TRBJ1-1; D is unclear. This CDR3 comprises 15 residues. V lost 6 bases to trimming and J lost 6 bases, with 20 bases between them. CDR1 SGHTA and CDR2 FQGTGA come from the germline V gene. The CDR3 sequence is CASSYTGISGAEAFF. CDR3 coding DNA: TGTGCCAGCAGTTATACCGGGATATCGGGCGCTGAAGCTTTCTTT.

This chain connects TRBV29-1 to TRBJ1-2; D is undetermined. Germline CDR1 SQVTM, CDR2 ANQGSEA. Trimming removed 5 bases at V and 4 bases at J, with 11 bases between. This CDR3 contains 12 residues. CDR3 in amino acids: CSVLDIVYGYTF. The CDR3 bases are TGCAGCGTTCTTGATATAGTCTATGGCTACACCTTC.

CDR3 sequence: CATRLGPFYEQYF. In DNA form, the CDR3 reads TGTGCCACTCGACTAGGCCCGTTCTACGAGCAGTACTTC. V gene TRBV6-5 combines with J gene TRBJ2-7; possible D gene TRBD2, 6 bases. V lost 10 bases and J lost 3, with 16 bases in between. The CDR3 spans 13 residues. Per the germline V gene, CDR1 is MNHEY and CDR2 is SVGAGI.

This clonotype was observed once. The gene calls are TRBV20-1 and TRBJ2-7; the match to TRBD2 covers 10 bases. CDR3 length: 16 residues. The V gene's germline CDR1 is DFQATT and CDR2 SNEGSKA (reference sequence). Trimming took 1 base from V and 0 from J; bases not matched to a gene: 6. The CDR3 nucleotides are TGCAGTGCTAGAGTTTACACTAGCGGGGACTCCTACGAGCAGTACTTC. It encodes CSARVYTSGDSYEQYF.